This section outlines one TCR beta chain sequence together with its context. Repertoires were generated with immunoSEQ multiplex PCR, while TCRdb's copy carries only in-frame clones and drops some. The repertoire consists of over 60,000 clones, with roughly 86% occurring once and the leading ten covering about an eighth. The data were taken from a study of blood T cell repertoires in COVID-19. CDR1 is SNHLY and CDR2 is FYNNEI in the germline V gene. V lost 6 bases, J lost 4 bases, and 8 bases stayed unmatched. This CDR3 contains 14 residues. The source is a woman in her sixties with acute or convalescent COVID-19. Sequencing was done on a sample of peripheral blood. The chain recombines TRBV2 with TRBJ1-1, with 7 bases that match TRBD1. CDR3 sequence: CASRETGIPTEAFF. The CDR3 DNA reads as TGTGCCAGCAGAGAGACAGGGATTCCCACTGAAGCTTTCTTT. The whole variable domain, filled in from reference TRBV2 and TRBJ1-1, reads EPEVTQTPSHQVTQMGQEVILRCVPISNHLYFYWYRQILGQKVEFLVSFYNNEISEKSEIFDDQFSVERPDGSNFTLKIRSTKLEDSAMYFCASRETGIPTEAFFGQGTRLTVV.